This is a list of T cell receptor beta chains from one sample in a study of T cells after yellow fever vaccination. Each CDR3 protein is one row after TCRdb ran MiXCR on the 5' RACE reads. The sample carries 50,000 to 75,000 distinct CDR3 sequences, 7.1% recorded once. Sample: CD8+ T cells sorted from PBMCs, taken on the day of the first yellow fever vaccination. The receptors originated from a man younger than 35 who received the YFV17D yellow fever vaccine. CDR3s include the opening cysteine and the closing phenylalanine or tryptophan.

>TRBV6-5|TRBJ2-2
CASSYSPGVENTGELFF
>TRBV6-5|TRBJ1-1
CASSYSRGGLSPEAFF
>TRBV29-1|TRBJ2-4
CSVIPGPYGDEAGSAKNIQYF
>TRBV5-1|TRBJ2-1
CASSPGGSYNEQFF
>TRBV12-3/TRBV12-4|TRBJ1-5
CASSLTEFSNQPQHF
>TRBV7-2|TRBJ2-2
CASSRRDQNTGELFF
>TRBV4-1|TRBJ1-5
CASSQAGSNQPQHF
>TRBV5-8|TRBJ2-1
CASSFARMGHNEQFF
>TRBV6-2/TRBV6-3|TRBJ2-3
CASSYNAGGPDTQYF
>TRBV5-1|TRBJ1-1
CASSLRGRTYTEAFF
>TRBV6-2/TRBV6-3|TRBJ1-6
CASSYSWTLHF
>TRBV5-6|TRBJ2-7
CASSRDRGFVVNEQYF
>TRBV20-1|TRBJ2-7
CSARDRAVDEQYF
>TRBV3-1|TRBJ1-3
CASSQAGSGNTIYF
>TRBV12-3/TRBV12-4|TRBJ2-2
CASILATGELFF
>TRBV30|TRBJ2-6
CAWIKGLYSGANVLTF
>TRBV3-1|TRBJ2-1
CASSQVTRAINEQFF
>TRBV7-6|TRBJ2-1
CASSLGAGYYNEQFF
>TRBV15|TRBJ1-2
CATSRDRGQTYGYTF
>TRBV5-1|TRBJ1-1
CASRSIGDTEAFF
>TRBV28|TRBJ2-6
CASSFQVVAGANVLTF
>TRBV7-2|TRBJ2-1
CASSPRLAGDHEQFF
>TRBV7-9|TRBJ1-1
CASSLEGAGTEAFF
>TRBV10-3|TRBJ2-3
CAFSADDSTDTQYF
>TRBV15|TRBJ1-3
CATSASGVSGNTIYF
>TRBV6-2/TRBV6-3|TRBJ1-2
CASSYSQTLAGYTF
>TRBV7-6|TRBJ2-6
CASSLGPPGRGSGANVLTF